A single sample is the source of the 14 T cell receptor beta chains below, sequenced in a study of shared clonotypes between healthy human individuals (TCRdb year 2020). Library preparation employed the immunoSEQ multiplex PCR assay. TCRdb obtained this table from immuneACCESS and retained in-frame rearrangements with V and J assigned. These tables miss some clones; where compared with another copy, unresolved V genes account for less than half of the shortfall, and the remainder is unexplained. This sample has roughly 2.6 million clones in its table, and around nine tenths of those were observed once. The ten top clones hold about 0.13% of the sample. The sequenced sample was naive CD4+ T cells sorted from blood. This specimen's cell subset or site label, interpreted: CD45RA+ positively selected. These receptors all stem from a man aged 18 to 29 in good health.

V usage is TRBV2 and J usage is TRBJ2-6; D uncertain. The germline V gene has CDR1 SNHLY and CDR2 FYNNEI. The V gene lost 7 bases and the J gene lost 0 bases, with 10 bases spanning the gap. This CDR3 has 15 residues. The CDR3 here is CASTGRNSGANVLTF. In nucleotides, the CDR3 is TGTGCCAGCACTGGACGGAACTCTGGGGCCAACGTCCTGACTTTC.

The table lists this clone with a few counts. This sequence joins TRBV5-1 and TRBJ1-4, with D uncertain. Deletions cut 4 bases from V and 0 bases from J, with 13 bases between. The CDR3 totals 16 residues. Germline V CDR1 and CDR2: SGHRS, YFSETQ. As DNA, the CDR3 is TGCGCCAGCAGCATGGGAGCGGGAGCAACTAATGAAAAACTGTTTTTT. Its translation: CASSMGAGATNEKLFF.

This rearrangement joins TRBV5-1 to TRBJ2-7; D remains unclear. Germline CDR1 reads SGHRS; CDR2 reads YFSETQ. The germline V and J ends were trimmed by 3 bases and 0 bases, with 13 bases remaining between them. This CDR3 spans 15 amino acids. The CDR3: CASSSGGTFSYEQYF. CDR3 bases: TGCGCCAGCAGCTCTGGTGGAACATTCTCCTACGAGCAGTACTTC.

This clone was detected once. The chain recombines TRBV5-4 with TRBJ2-7, with 7 bases fitting TRBD1. This CDR3 contains 15 residues. The trim removed 1 base at V and 2 bases at J, leaving 6 bases unmatched. Per germline, CDR1 SGHNT and CDR2 YYREEE (reference sequence). The CDR3 reads CASSLKTGDPYEQYF. DNA for the CDR3: TGTGCCAGCAGCTTGAAAACAGGGGACCCCTACGAGCAGTACTTC.

This chain joins TRBV2 and TRBJ2-7; 8 bases line up with TRBD1. V gave up 6 bases and J gave up 2 bases; unmatched junction bases: 9. CDR3 length: 15 residues. The V gene's germline CDR1 is SNHLY and CDR2 FYNNEI. The CDR3 DNA reads as TGTGCCAGCAGAGGTACCGGGACAGGTACCTACGAGCAGTACTTC. Amino acid sequence: CASRGTGTGTYEQYF.

The V gene is TRBV5-1, the J gene TRBJ2-5; maybe TRBD2 (7 bases). The CDR3 has 13 residues. Trimming pared 6 bases from V and 3 bases from J, leaving 12 bases between. Germline V gene sequence: CDR1 SGHRS, CDR2 YFSETQ. CDR3 region: CASKRGDKETQYF. Written as DNA, the CDR3 is TGCGCCAGCAAACGGGGGGACAAAGAGACCCAGTACTTC.

The chain is built from TRBV5-4 and TRBJ2-1, with TRBD1 matching over 7 bases. V was pared by 4 bases and J by 4 bases, with 8 bases of the junction left unmatched. CDR3 length: 15 amino acids. Germline V gives CDR1 SGHNT, CDR2 YYREEE (reference sequence). The CDR3 spells CASSPRDSFYNEQFF. CDR3 nucleotides: TGTGCCAGCAGCCCCCGGGACAGCTTTTACAATGAGCAGTTCTTC.

V is TRBV5-6 and J is TRBJ2-7; D might be TRBD2 (6 bases). Looked up from germline, CDR1 is SGHDT and CDR2 is YYEEEE. V was cut by 4 bases and J by 1 base, with 15 bases left in between. The CDR3 totals 15 residues. The CDR3 sequence is CASSRTGGESYEQYF. CDR3 nucleotides: TGTGCCAGCAGCCGGACTGGCGGGGAGTCCTACGAGCAGTACTTC.

To note about this clone: A read error may produce the germline difference seen at one junction end. The chain recombines TRBV28 with TRBJ1-5; no reliable D call. CDR3 length: 12 residues. The V gene's germline CDR1 is MDHEN and CDR2 SYDVKM. CDR3 sequence (DNA): TGTGCCAGCAAAGAGGGCAACCAGCCCCAGCATTTT. It encodes CASKEGNQPQHF.

A remark on this clone: The same CDR3 arises from other DNA sequences in this sample as well. CDR3 region: CASRKGQNYEQYF. CDR3 DNA: TGTGCCAGCAGGAAAGGACAGAACTACGAGCAGTACTTC. The rearrangement links TRBV6-5 to TRBJ2-7; TRBD1 is a possible D gene (6 bases). Trimming stripped 6 bases from V and 3 bases from J, with 12 bases between. The V gene's germline CDR1 is MNHEY and CDR2 SVGAGI. The CDR3 is 13 amino acids.

The chain joins TRBV5-4 to TRBJ1-4; maybe TRBD1 (6 bases). The V end lost 4 bases, the J end lost 8 bases, and 18 bases lay between the germline ends. The germline V gene has CDR1 SGHNT and CDR2 YYREEE (reference sequence). The CDR3 length is 15 residues. CDR3 region: CASSPGGAGAEKLFF. The CDR3 nucleotides are TGTGCCAGCAGCCCCGGCGGGGCAGGGGCCGAAAAACTGTTTTTT. The whole variable domain, remainder taken from reference TRBV5-4 and TRBJ1-4, is ETGVTQSPTHLIKTRGQQVTLRCSSQSGHNTVSWYQQALGQGPQFIFQYYREEENGRGNFPPRFSGLQFPNYSSELNVNALELDDSALYLCASSPGGAGAEKLFFGSGTQLSVL.

About this clone: Other nucleotide sequences in the sample specify the same CDR3. The chain links TRBV19 to TRBJ2-5; 7 nucleotides line up with TRBD1. Per germline, CDR1 LNHDA and CDR2 SQIVND (reference sequence). Trimming at V came to 3 bases and at J to 1 base, leaving 2 bases not matched to a gene. CDR3 size: 14 residues. The CDR3 DNA reads as TGTGCCAGTAGTATGGGGACAGCCCAAGAGACCCAGTACTTC. Translated, it gives CASSMGTAQETQYF.

This clone was seen just once. The chain has TRBV7-9 and TRBJ1-2; 7 bases agree with TRBD1. The CDR3 runs to 15 residues. Trimming at V came to 0 bases and at J to 8 bases, leaving 9 bases not matched to a gene. Germline assignment: CDR1 SEHNR and CDR2 FQNEAQ (reference sequence). In DNA form, the CDR3 reads TGTGCCAGCAGCTTAGCGAGAGAGGACAGGAAGGGCTACACCTTC. Translated, it gives CASSLAREDRKGYTF.

V gene TRBV6-6 combines with J gene TRBJ2-1; TRBD2 aligns across 11 bases. This CDR3 is 16 amino acids long. J lost 4 bases, V lost 10 bases, and 12 bases had no gene match. Germline CDR1 reads MNHNY; CDR2 reads SVGAGI (reference sequence). The CDR3 coding sequence is TGTGCCACCCTAGCGACTAGCGGGGCTAGATACAATGAGCAGTTCTTC. Translating gives CATLATSGARYNEQFF.